These 19 T cell receptor beta chains share one sample of origin, sequenced in a study of regulatory T cells in long-lasting Graves disease. Time point noted: newly diagnosed GD, antithyroid drugs for less than 3 months. Following extraction of RNA from PBMCs, that RNA was used to make the TCR library. TCR beta libraries were built with iRepertoire HTBI primers and Arm-PCR of CDR3 regions. From the multiplex PCR reads, TCRdb called clonotypes with MiXCR, one entry per CDR3 protein. The table includes approximately 490,000 distinct CDR3 sequences, 15% to 20% detected once. These data were likewise used in another study, on T cells in Graves' hyperthyroidism and ophthalmopathy.

Sequenced material: peripheral blood mononuclear cells (PBMCs), taken at new diagnosis, from a patient treated with antithyroid drugs. The receptors were gathered from a man aged 35-49 years with Graves disease.

The chain combines TRBV19 with TRBJ2-5; TRBD1 or TRBD2 may be the D gene (5 bases each). This CDR3 is built from 16 residues. Looked up from germline, CDR1 is LNHDA and CDR2 is SQIVND (reference sequence). The V gene lost 1 base and the J gene lost 5 bases, with 17 bases spanning the gap. DNA for the CDR3: TGTGCCAGTAGTATAGGAGCGCCGGGGACGCGGGAGACCCAGTACTTC. It codes for CASSIGAPGTRETQYF.

This clonotype came up many times. This chain connects TRBV11-3 to TRBJ1-1, with D possibly TRBD1 on 5 matching bases. This CDR3 has 13 amino acids. CDR1 is SGHNT and CDR2 is YENEEA in the germline V gene. V was shortened by 3 bases and J by 8 bases, with 13 bases between the two germline ends. DNA of the CDR3: TGTGCCAGCAGCTTGGGGGATATGGGGGAAGCTTTCTTT. Encoded protein: CASSLGDMGEAFF.

This clonotype was seen a few times. The chain has TRBV6-1 and TRBJ2-5; possibly TRBD1 for D (6 bases). The CDR3 is made up of 15 amino acids. Trimming stripped 2 bases from V and 0 bases from J, with 10 bases between. CDR1 is MNHNS and CDR2 is SASEGT in the germline V gene. CDR3 sequence reads: CASSERQGNQETQYF. DNA for the CDR3: TGTGCCAGCAGTGAAAGGCAGGGGAACCAAGAGACCCAGTACTTC.

This clonotype was counted a few times. The chain links TRBV25-1 to TRBJ1-3, with 9 bases aligning to TRBD1. This CDR3 has 17 amino acids. Germline CDR1 MGHDK, CDR2 SYGVNS. V trimming: 6 bases; J trimming: 0 bases; junction bases outside the gene matches: 9. In DNA form, the CDR3 reads TGTGCCAGCAGCCACTGGGGACAGGGAATCTCTGGAAACACCATATATTTT. Translation: CASSHWGQGISGNTIYF.

This clonotype has a count of ten or more. The chain employs TRBV30 and TRBJ1-1; D uncertain. Trimming left V 4 bases short and J 8 bases short, with 14 bases between. Germline CDR1 and CDR2: GTSNPN and SVGIG (reference sequence). The CDR3 covers 12 residues. The CDR3 is CAWNFDLGEAFF. The CDR3 DNA follows: TGTGCCTGGAATTTTGACCTTGGGGAAGCTTTCTTT.

Many counts were recorded for this clonotype. The chain couples TRBV20-1 to TRBJ1-4, with 7 bases fitting TRBD1. V was clipped by 6 bases and J by 10 bases; unmatched bases: 8. Germline V gene lookup returns CDR1 DFQATT and CDR2 SNEGSKA (reference sequence). The CDR3 extends over 12 amino acids. In DNA, the CDR3 is TGCAGTGCCAACCAGGGGGAGGCAAAACTGTTTTTT. The encoded protein is CSANQGEAKLFF.

The V call is TRBV14, the J call TRBJ2-4; D might be TRBD2 (6 bases). The length of the CDR3 is 19 residues. The germline CDR1 and CDR2 sequences are SGHDN and FVKESK. V lost 2 bases to trimming and J lost 0 bases, with 20 bases between them. CDR3 nucleotide sequence: TGTGCCAGCAGCCAAACCCAGGTGGCGGGACTGCTAGCCAAAAACATTCAGTACTTC. Translating gives CASSQTQVAGLLAKNIQYF.

This clonotype came up many times. The chain uses TRBV5-5 and TRBJ2-3; D unclear. Germline CDR1 and CDR2: SGHKS and YYEKEE (reference sequence). The CDR3 has 17 amino acids. V was pared by 0 bases and J by 0 bases, with 14 bases between. CDR3 loop: CASSLGPLGASTDTQYF. CDR3 nucleotides: TGTGCCAGCAGCTTGGGGCCCCTGGGCGCCAGCACAGATACGCAGTATTTT.

The sample holds many counts of this clonotype. The chain employs TRBV12-3 or TRBV12-4 and TRBJ2-7; TRBD1 matches at 7 bases. The CDR3 loop spans 13 amino acids. Trimming removed 6 bases from V and 5 bases from J; junction bases left unmatched: 7. The chain's CDR3 is CASRTGSPHEQYF. CDR3 nucleotides: TGTGCCAGCAGGACAGGGTCCCCCCACGAGCAGTACTTC.

V is TRBV6-2 or TRBV6-3 and J is TRBJ1-4; D call uncertain. Germline V lookup: CDR1 MNHEY, CDR2 SVGEGT. The CDR3 consists of 16 residues. Deletions cut 0 bases from V and 3 bases from J, with 11 bases between. The CDR3 DNA reads TGTGCCAGCAGTTACTCGGTCGGGGTTCCTAATGAAAAACTGTTTTTT. The encoded protein is CASSYSVGVPNEKLFF.

In the case of this clonotype: Since a far larger clone is one base different, this is likely a read error. The rearrangement joins TRBV12-3 or TRBV12-4 to TRBJ2-1; a possible D gene is TRBD2 (6 bases). The CDR3 is 15 residues long. V lost 3 bases to trimming and J lost 10 bases, with 19 bases between them. CDR3 sequence reads: CASSFLGGTGGEQFF. For the CDR3, the DNA is TGTGCCAGCAGTTTTTTGGGGGGTACGGGTGGCGAGCAGTTCTTC.

The chain has TRBV6-1 and TRBJ1-2; no firm D call. This CDR3 region has 16 residues. The V gene lost 6 bases and the J gene lost 8 bases, with 25 bases spanning the gap. Per the germline V gene, CDR1 is MNHNS and CDR2 is SASEGT. In DNA form, the CDR3 reads TGTGCCAGCAGGATTGAAGCCCCCTACGGTTTGAACGGCTACACCTTC. Protein: CASRIEAPYGLNGYTF.

The sample holds many counts of this clonotype. V usage is TRBV5-1 and J usage is TRBJ2-7; 9 positions agree with TRBD2. V dropped 4 bases and J dropped 1; count of bases not matched to a gene: 6. Germline CDR1 reads SGHRS; CDR2 reads YFSETQ. The CDR3 is made up of 15 amino acids. CDR3 amino acids: CASSRLAGPSYEQYF. CDR3 DNA: TGCGCCAGCAGCCGGCTAGCGGGACCATCCTACGAGCAGTACTTC.

With regard to this clonotype: This likely stems from a read error, as it lies one base from a far larger clone. The chain employs TRBV20-1 and TRBJ2-3; 8 nucleotides line up with TRBD2. The DNA end is more similar to TRBJ2-7, so the J call may be wrong. Germline loops: CDR1 DFQATT, CDR2 SNEGSKA (reference sequence). This CDR3 region has 13 residues. CDR3 protein: CSAIGGGENEQYF. As DNA, the CDR3 is TGCAGTGCTATCGGGGGGGGGGAGAATGAGCAGTACTTC.

This clonotype has a count of ten or more. The V and J genes are TRBV12-3 or TRBV12-4 and TRBJ2-7, with D maybe TRBD1 (6 bases). There are 14 residues in the CDR3. The V gene lost 6 bases and the J gene lost 3 bases, with 15 bases spanning the gap. The CDR3: CASRGTRGDYEQYF. CDR3 DNA: TGTGCCAGCAGGGGGACAAGGGGAGACTACGAGCAGTACTTC.

Many counts were recorded for this clonotype. The chain recombines TRBV5-6 with TRBJ1-2; perhaps TRBD1 as D (6 bases). This CDR3 comprises 11 residues. In germline, CDR1 is SGHDT, CDR2 YYEEEE. V lost 3 bases and J lost 10, with 10 bases in between. CDR3 residues: CASSYTGPYTF. The CDR3 DNA reads as TGTGCCAGCAGCTACACAGGGCCCTACACCTTC. The variable domain in full, with the rest retrieved from reference TRBV5-6 and TRBJ1-2, is DAGVTQSPTHLIKTRGQQVTLRCSPKSGHDTVSWYQQALGQGPQFIFQYYEEEERQRGNFPDRFSGHQFPNYSSELNVNALLLGDSALYLCASSYTGPYTFGSGTRLTVV.

This clonotype was picked up many times. The chain carries TRBV18 and TRBJ2-1, with unresolved D. The germline V and J ends were trimmed by 0 bases and 4 bases, with 13 bases remaining between them. In germline, CDR1 is KGHSH, CDR2 LQKENI. This CDR3 spans 16 amino acids. The CDR3 spells CASSPPLSKRYNEQFF. The CDR3 bases are TGTGCCAGCTCACCACCGCTTTCAAAACGGTACAATGAGCAGTTCTTC.

CDR3: CASSHNAGSYEQYF. CDR3 nucleotides: TGTGCCAGCAGTCACAACGCAGGCTCCTACGAGCAGTACTTC. The chain has TRBV12-3 or TRBV12-4 and TRBJ2-7; no definite D call. There are 14 residues in the CDR3. V dropped 5 bases and J dropped 0 bases, with 11 bases sitting between them.

The V call is TRBV15, the J call TRBJ2-1; no clear D. Deletions cut 1 base from V and 5 bases from J, with 9 bases between. This CDR3 has 14 amino acids. Germline V gene data show CDR1 as LNHNV and CDR2 as YYDKDF (reference sequence). The CDR3 sequence: CATSRGVQDNEQFF. DNA of the CDR3: TGTGCCACCAGCAGAGGGGTCCAGGACAATGAGCAGTTCTTC.